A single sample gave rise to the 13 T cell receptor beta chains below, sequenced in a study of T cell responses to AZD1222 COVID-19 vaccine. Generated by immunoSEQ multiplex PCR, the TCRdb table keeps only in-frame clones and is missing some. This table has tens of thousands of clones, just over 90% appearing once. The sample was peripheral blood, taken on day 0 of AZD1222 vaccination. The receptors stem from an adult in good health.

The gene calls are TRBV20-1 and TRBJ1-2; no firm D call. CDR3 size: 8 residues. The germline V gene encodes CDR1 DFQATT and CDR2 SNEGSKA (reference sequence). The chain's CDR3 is CPNYGYTF. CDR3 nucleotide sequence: TGCCCTAACTATGGCTACACCTTC.

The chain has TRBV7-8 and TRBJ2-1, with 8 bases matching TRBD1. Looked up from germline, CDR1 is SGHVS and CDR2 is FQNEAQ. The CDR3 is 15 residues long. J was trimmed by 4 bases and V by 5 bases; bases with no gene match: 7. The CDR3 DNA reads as TGTGCCAGCAGCCGAGGGACAGGAGTTTACAATGAGCAGTTCTTC. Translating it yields CASSRGTGVYNEQFF.

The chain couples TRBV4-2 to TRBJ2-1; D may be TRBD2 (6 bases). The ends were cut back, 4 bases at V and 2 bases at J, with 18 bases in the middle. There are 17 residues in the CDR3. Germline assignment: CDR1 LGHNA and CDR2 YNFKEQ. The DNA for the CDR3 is TGTGCCAGCAGCCCATCGTTAGCCGGGGGAACCTACAATGAGCAGTTCTTC. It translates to CASSPSLAGGTYNEQFF.

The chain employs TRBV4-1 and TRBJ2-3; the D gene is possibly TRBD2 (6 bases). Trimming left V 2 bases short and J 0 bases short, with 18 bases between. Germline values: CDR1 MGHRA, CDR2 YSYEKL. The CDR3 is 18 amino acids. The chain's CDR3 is CASSQRAGRTSSTDTQYF. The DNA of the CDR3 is TGCGCCAGCAGCCAACGGGCGGGACGAACCTCTAGCACAGATACGCAGTATTTT.

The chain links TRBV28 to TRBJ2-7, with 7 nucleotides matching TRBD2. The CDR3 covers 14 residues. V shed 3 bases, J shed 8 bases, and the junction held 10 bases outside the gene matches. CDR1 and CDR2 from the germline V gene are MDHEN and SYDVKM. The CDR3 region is CASSFRAGVPQQYF. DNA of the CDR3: TGTGCCAGCAGTTTTAGGGCGGGAGTGCCTCAGCAGTACTTC. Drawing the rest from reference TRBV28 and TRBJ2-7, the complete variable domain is DVKVTQSSRYLVKRTGEKVFLECVQDMDHENMFWYRQDPGLGLRLIYFSYDVKMKEKGDIPEGYSVSREKKERFSLILESASTNQTSMYLCASSFRAGVPQQYFGPGTRLTVT.

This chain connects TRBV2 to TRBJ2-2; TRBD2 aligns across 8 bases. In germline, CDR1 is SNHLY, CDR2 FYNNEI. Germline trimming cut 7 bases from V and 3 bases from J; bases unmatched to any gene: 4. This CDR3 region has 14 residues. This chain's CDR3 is CASKSGSYTGELFF. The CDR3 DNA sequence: TGTGCCAGCAAGAGCGGGAGCTACACCGGGGAGCTGTTTTTT.

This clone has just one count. CDR3 in amino acids: CASSQGGNTEAFF. In nucleotides, the CDR3 is TGCGCCAGCAGCCAAGGCGGGAACACTGAAGCTTTCTTT. The chain couples TRBV4-3 to TRBJ1-1; D is ambiguous. The CDR3 sequence is 13 residues long. Trimming pared 1 base from V and 1 base from J, leaving 4 bases between. CDR1 and CDR2 (germline): LGHNA, YSLEER.

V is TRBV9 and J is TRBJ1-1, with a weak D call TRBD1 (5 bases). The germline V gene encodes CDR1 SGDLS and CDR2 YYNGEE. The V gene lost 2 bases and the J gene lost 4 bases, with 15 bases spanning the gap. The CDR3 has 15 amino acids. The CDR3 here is CASSVFSGLGTEAFF. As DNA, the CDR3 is TGTGCCAGCAGCGTTTTCTCGGGGCTGGGCACTGAAGCTTTCTTT.

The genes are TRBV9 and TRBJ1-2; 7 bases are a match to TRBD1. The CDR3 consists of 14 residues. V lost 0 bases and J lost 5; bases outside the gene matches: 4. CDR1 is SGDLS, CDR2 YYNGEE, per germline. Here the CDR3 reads CASSVAGQPYGYTF. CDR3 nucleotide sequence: TGTGCCAGCAGCGTAGCGGGACAGCCTTATGGCTACACCTTC.

The CDR3 nucleotides read TGTGCCAGCAGTCCCTTCCAGGACCGCTATGGCTACACCTTC. Translation gives CASSPFQDRYGYTF. V and J are TRBV27 and TRBJ1-2; D gene ambiguous. The CDR3 is 14 residues long. V lost 5 bases, J lost 4 bases, and 14 bases lay in between. The germline CDR1 and CDR2 sequences are MNHEY and SMNVEV (reference sequence).

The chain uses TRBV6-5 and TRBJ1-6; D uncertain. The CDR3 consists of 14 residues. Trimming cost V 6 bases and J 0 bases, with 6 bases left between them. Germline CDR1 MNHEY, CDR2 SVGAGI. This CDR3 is CASRESSYNSPLHF. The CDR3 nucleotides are TGTGCCAGCAGGGAGAGCTCCTATAATTCACCCCTCCACTTT.

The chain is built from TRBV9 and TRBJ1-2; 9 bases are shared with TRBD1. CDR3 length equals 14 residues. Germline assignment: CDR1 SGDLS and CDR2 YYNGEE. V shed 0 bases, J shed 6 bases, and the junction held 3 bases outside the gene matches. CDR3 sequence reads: CASSVVQGADGYTF. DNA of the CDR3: TGTGCCAGCAGCGTAGTACAGGGGGCAGATGGCTACACCTTC. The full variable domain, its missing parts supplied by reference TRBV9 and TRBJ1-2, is DSGVTQTPKHLITATGQRVTLRCSPRSGDLSVYWYQQSLDQGLQFLIQYYNGEERAKGNILERFSAQQFPDLHSELNLSSLELGDSALYFCASSVVQGADGYTFGSGTRLTVV.

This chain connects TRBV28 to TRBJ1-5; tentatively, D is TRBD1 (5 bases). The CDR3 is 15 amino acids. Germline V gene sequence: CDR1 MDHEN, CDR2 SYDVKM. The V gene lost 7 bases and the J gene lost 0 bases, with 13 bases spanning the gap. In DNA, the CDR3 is TGTGCCAGCATTCTACCGGGGCTTAGCAATCAGCCCCAGCATTTT. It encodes CASILPGLSNQPQHF.